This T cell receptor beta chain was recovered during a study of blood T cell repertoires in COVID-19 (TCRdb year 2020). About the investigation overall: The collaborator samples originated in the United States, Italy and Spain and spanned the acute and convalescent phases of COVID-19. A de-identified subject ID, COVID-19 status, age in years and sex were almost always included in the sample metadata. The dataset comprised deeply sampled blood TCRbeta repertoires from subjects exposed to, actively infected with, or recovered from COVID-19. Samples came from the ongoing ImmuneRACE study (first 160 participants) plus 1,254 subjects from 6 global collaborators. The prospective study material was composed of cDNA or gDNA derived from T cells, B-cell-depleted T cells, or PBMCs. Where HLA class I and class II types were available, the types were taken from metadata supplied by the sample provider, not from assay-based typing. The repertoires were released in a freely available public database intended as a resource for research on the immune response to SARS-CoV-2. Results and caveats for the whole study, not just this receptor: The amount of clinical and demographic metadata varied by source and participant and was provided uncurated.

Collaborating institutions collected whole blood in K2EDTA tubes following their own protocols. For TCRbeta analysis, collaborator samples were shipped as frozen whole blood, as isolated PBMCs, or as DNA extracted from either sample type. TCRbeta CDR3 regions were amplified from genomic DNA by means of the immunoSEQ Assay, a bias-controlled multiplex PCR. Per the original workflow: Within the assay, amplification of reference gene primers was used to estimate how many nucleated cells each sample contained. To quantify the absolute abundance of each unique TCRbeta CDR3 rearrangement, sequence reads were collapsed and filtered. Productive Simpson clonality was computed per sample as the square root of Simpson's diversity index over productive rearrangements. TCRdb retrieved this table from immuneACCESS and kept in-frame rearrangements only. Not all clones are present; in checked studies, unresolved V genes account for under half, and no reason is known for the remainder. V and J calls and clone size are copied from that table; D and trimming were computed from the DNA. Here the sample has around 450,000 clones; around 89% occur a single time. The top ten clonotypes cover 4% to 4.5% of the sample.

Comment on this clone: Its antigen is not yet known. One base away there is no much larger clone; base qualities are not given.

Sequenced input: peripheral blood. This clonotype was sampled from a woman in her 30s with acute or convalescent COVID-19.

This receptor carries the CDR3 CASSGAEGWKNGYTF. DNA sequence: TGTGCCAGTAGTGGGGCTGAAGGATGGAAGAATGGCTACACCTTC. Here the chain combines TRBV19 and TRBJ1-2; TRBD1 is a possible D gene, resting on 5 matching bases. Spanning cysteine to phenylalanine, the CDR3 consists of 15 amino acids. The sequence is cut down to CDR3 DNA, 45 bases in frame from base 1. The V and J ends are trimmed by 5 bases and 6 bases, leaving 19 bases between them. The germline V gene (reference sequence) supplies CDR1 LNHDA and CDR2 SQIVND. Joined to the reference TRBV19 and TRBJ1-2 proteins, this CDR3 gives the full variable domain: DGGITQSPKYLFRKEGQNVTLSCEQNLNHDAMYWYRQDPGQGLRLIYYSQIVNDFQKGDIAEGYSVSREKKESFPLTVTSAQKNPTAFYLCASSGAEGWKNGYTFGSGTRLTVV.